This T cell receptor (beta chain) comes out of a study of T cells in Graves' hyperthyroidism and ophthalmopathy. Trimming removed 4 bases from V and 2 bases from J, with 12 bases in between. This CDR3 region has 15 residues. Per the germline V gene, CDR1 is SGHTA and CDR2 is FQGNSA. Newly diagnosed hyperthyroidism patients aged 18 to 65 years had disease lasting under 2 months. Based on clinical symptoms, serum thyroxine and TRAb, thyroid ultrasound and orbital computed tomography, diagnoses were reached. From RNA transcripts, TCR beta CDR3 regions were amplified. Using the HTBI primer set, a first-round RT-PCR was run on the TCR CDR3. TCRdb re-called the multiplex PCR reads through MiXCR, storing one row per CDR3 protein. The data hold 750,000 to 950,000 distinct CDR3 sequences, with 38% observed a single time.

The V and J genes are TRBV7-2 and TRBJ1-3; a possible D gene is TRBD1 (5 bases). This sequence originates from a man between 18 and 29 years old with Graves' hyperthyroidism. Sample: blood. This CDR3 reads CASSSVAGPGNTIYF. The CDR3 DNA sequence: TGTGCCAGCAGCTCAGTCGCGGGGCCTGGAAACACCATATATTTT.